The sequence of this T cell receptor beta chain was determined in a study of cytomegalovirus exposure and HLA in healthy donors. V was shortened by 7 bases and J by 7 bases, with 14 bases between the two germline ends. Germline V gene data show CDR1 as SEHNR and CDR2 as FQNEAQ (reference sequence). This CDR3 contains 13 residues. The table lists this clone with a few counts. The PCR was carried out with 60 Vbeta primers and 13 Jbeta primers. Measured with immunoSEQ multiplex PCR; TCRdb has only the in-frame clones, and not every one. The table lists 150,000 to 200,000 clones, under 80% of them singletons, with around 2.9% in the top ten.

Sequencing was performed on PBMCs. The receptor's source is a man in his forties in good health and CMV-seronegative. The rearrangement uses TRBV7-9 and TRBJ2-1, with D unresolved. As DNA, the CDR3 is TGTGCCAGCATCCCTAACCGAGAAAATGAGCAGTTCTTC. Translation: CASIPNRENEQFF.